These T cell receptor beta chains were read from a single sample in a study of cytomegalovirus exposure and HLA in healthy donors. Sequencing was performed with immunoSEQ multiplex PCR; in TCRdb, only in-frame clones are kept and a portion is missing. The sample holds roughly 71,000 clones, 65% to 70% seen once. What was sequenced was PBMCs. All receptors come from a middle-aged man in good health and CMV-seropositive. Both conserved end residues are part of each CDR3. Each record gives: D gene, J gene, clone size, V gene, CDR3 protein, CDR3 DNA. The D gene is left open where the match is weak. A row's size may be missing; if present it is once, few, many or a size class.

NA TRBJ1-6 once TRBV25-1 CASSDSQNNSPLHF TGTGCCAGCAGTGACAGTCAGAACAATTCACCCCTCCACTTT
TRBD1 TRBJ1-1 NA TRBV7-9 CASSRPGQGGTEAFF TGTGCCAGCAGCAGGCCGGGACAGGGGGGCACTGAAGCTTTCTTT
TRBD1 TRBJ2-3 NA TRBV5-8 CASSSPRTGILDTQYF TGTGCCAGCAGCTCCCCCAGGACAGGGATCCTCGATACGCAGTATTTT
NA TRBJ1-2 NA TRBV6-1 CASSERGKEKGAYGYTF TGTGCCAGCAGTGAAAGGGGAAAGGAGAAGGGCGCCTATGGCTACACCTTC
TRBD2 TRBJ2-7 once TRBV5-4 CASSLGGGFSYEQYF TGTGCCAGCAGCTTAGGCGGGGGGTTCTCCTACGAGCAGTACTTC
NA TRBJ2-6 NA TRBV27 CASSSRLSGANVLTF TGTGCCAGCAGTTCCCGTCTCTCTGGGGCCAACGTCCTGACTTTC
NA TRBJ2-1 NA TRBV5-6 CASSGGTDLSYNEQFF TGTGCCAGCAGCGGAGGGACAGACCTCTCCTACAATGAGCAGTTCTTC
NA TRBJ1-6 few TRBV7-3 CASSLVHRNSPLHF TGTGCCAGCAGCTTAGTGCACAGAAATTCACCCCTCCACTTT
TRBD1 TRBJ2-7 NA TRBV10-3 CAIREVGQGVYEQYF TGTGCCATCAGAGAGGTAGGACAGGGGGTCTACGAGCAGTACTTC
NA TRBJ1-6 NA TRBV5-1 CASREGLSNSPLHF TGCGCCAGCAGGGAGGGACTCAGTAATTCACCCCTCCACTTT
NA TRBJ1-2 once TRBV6-5 CASSYTPGHDYGYTF TGTGCCAGCAGTTACACACCGGGACACGACTATGGCTACACCTTC
TRBD2 TRBJ2-3 once TRBV6-4 CASSQQAGGSRDTQYF TGTGCCAGCAGTCAGCAAGCGGGGGGGTCGAGAGATACGCAGTATTTT
NA TRBJ2-1 few TRBV9 CASSVGAAEYNEQFF TGTGCCAGCAGCGTAGGCGCAGCGGAATACAATGAGCAGTTCTTC
TRBD1 TRBJ2-7 NA TRBV11-1 CASSLGTGAYEQYF TGTGCCAGCAGCTTAGGGACAGGGGCCTACGAGCAGTACTTC
TRBD1 TRBJ1-4 NA TRBV2 CASNRGGGQNEKLFF TGTGCCAGCAATAGAGGGGGCGGTCAAAATGAAAAACTGTTTTTT
NA TRBJ1-2 NA TRBV5-6 CASSGTSQGNIGGYTF TGTGCCAGCAGCGGAACCTCACAGGGTAACATCGGTGGCTACACCTTC
TRBD2 TRBJ2-1 NA TRBV2 CASSDTRGARNEQFF TGTGCCAGCAGTGACACGCGGGGGGCCCGGAATGAGCAGTTCTTC
TRBD1 TRBJ2-7 NA TRBV6-6 CASSDWTGKVYEQYF TGTGCCAGCAGTGACTGGACAGGGAAGGTCTACGAGCAGTACTTC
NA TRBJ2-5 few TRBV4-2 CASSHEVGPQETQYF TGTGCCAGCAGCCACGAAGTTGGGCCTCAAGAGACCCAGTACTTC